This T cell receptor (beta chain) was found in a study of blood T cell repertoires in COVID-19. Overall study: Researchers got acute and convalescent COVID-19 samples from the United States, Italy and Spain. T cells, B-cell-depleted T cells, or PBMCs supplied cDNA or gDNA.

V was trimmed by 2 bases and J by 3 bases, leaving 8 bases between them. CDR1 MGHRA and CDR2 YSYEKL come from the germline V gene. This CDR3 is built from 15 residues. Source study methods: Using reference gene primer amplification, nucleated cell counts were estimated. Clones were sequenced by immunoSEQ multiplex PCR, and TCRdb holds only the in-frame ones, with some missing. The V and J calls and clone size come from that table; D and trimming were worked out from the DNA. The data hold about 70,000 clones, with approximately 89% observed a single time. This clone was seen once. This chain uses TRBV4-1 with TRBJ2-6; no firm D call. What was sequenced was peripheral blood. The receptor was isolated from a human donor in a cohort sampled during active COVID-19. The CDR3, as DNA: TGCGCCAGCAGCCAAATTTTACTTGGGGCCAACGTCCTGACTTTC. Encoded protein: CASSQILLGANVLTF.